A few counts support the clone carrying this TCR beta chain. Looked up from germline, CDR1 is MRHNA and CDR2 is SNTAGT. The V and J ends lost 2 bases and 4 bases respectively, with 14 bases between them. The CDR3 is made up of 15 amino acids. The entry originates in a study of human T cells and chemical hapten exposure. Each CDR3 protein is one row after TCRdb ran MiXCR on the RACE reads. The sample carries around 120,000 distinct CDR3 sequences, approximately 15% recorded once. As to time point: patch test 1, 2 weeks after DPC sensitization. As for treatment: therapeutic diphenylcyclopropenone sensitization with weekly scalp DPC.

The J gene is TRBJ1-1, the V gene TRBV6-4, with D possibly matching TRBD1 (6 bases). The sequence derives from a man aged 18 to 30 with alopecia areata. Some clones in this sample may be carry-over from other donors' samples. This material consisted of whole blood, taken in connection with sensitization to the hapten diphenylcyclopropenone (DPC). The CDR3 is CASSDDGRGGTEAFF. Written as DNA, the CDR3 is TGTGCCAGCAGTGACGATGGCAGGGGAGGCACTGAAGCTTTCTTT.